Here is one T cell receptor (beta chain) with its context. The antigen remains undetermined. The data originate from a study of T cell responses to AZD1222 COVID-19 vaccine. Whole-study findings and limits: Samples come after the peak T cell response, not at day 14. Females made up more of the donors, who were largely white British, and clonal diversity may have come out too low.

Libraries were prepared by immunoSEQ multiplex PCR; TCRdb keeps only in-frame clonotypes and omits some of them. This sample carries roughly 110,000 clones, about 85% of them seen once, and the ten largest clones take approximately 4.8%. The sequencing used peripheral blood, collected 28 days after the second AZD1222 dose. This clonotype originated in an adult who received the AZD1222 COVID-19 vaccine.

For the CDR3, the DNA is TGTGCCAGCAGCTTAGTCCAGGGACGGACCGGGGAGCTGTTTTTT. Translating gives CASSLVQGRTGELFF. V usage is TRBV11-2 and J usage is TRBJ2-2; TRBD1 or TRBD2 may be the D gene (5 bases each). The V end lost 1 base, the J end lost 5 bases, and 11 bases lay between the germline ends. Looked up from germline, CDR1 is SGHAT and CDR2 is FQNNGV. The CDR3 has 15 residues. Full variable domain (remainder filled in from reference TRBV11-2 and TRBJ2-2): EAGVAQSPRYKIIEKRQSVAFWCNPISGHATLYWYQQILGQGPKLLIQFQNNGVVDDSQLPKDRFSAERLKGVDSTLKIQPAKLEDSAVYLCASSLVQGRTGELFFGEGSRLTVL.